This T cell receptor (beta chain) was sequenced during a study of shared clonotypes between healthy human individuals. Study-wide context: Each donor contributed plates that comprised three CD4 naive, three CD4 memory, two CD8 naive and one CD8 memory.

CD45RO-negative, CCR7-positively selected cells formed the naive CD8 fraction, excluding terminally differentiated effector memory CD45RA+ cells. Study donors comprised healthy, HIV-negative adults devoid of recent acute infection or vaccination. The V end lost 4 bases, the J end lost 5 bases, and 10 bases lay between the germline ends. The germline CDR1 and CDR2 sequences are SGDLS and YYNGEE. The CDR3 runs to 14 residues. Genomic DNA of each subset was evenly split across several immunoSEQ plates. Sequencing used immunoSEQ multiplex PCR; TCRdb keeps in-frame clones, though not all of them. Among about 2 million clones listed, approximately 94% were seen once.

The V gene is TRBV9, the J gene TRBJ1-6, with a tentative D call TRBD1 (5 bases). The clonotype comes from a man aged 18 to 35 in good health. Sequencing was carried out using naive CD8+ T cells sorted from blood. CDR3 sequence (DNA): TGTGCCAGCAGCCCCGGGGGACATAATTCACCCCTCCACTTT. The encoded protein is CASSPGGHNSPLHF.